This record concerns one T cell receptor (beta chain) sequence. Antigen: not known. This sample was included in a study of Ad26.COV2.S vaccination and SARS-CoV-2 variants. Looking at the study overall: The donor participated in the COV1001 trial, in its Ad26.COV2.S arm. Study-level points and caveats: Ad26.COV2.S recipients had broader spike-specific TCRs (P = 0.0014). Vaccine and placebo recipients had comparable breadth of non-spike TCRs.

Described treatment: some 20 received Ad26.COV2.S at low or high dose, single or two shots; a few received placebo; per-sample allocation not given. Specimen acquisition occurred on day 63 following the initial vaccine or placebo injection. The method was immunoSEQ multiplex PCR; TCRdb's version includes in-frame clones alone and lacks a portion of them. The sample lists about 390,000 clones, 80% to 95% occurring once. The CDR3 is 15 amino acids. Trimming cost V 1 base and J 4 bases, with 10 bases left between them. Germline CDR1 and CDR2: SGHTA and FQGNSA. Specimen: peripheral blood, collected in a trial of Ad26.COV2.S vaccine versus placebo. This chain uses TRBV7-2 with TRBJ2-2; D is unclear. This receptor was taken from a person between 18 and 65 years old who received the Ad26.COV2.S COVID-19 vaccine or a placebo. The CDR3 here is CASSLVARPTGELFF. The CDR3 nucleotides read TGTGCCAGCAGCTTAGTGGCTAGACCCACCGGGGAGCTGTTTTTT.